Following are 30 T cell receptor beta chains from one sample sequenced in a study of Ad26.COV2.S vaccination and SARS-CoV-2 variants. Assay: immunoSEQ multiplex PCR; the TCRdb copy retains only in-frame clones and omits some. The data show about 430,000 clones, about nine tenths seen once. The treatment was: 15 to 20 received Ad26.COV2.S at low or high dose, single or two shots; about 5 received placebo; per-sample allocation not given. Sampling was done on day 63 after the first vaccine or placebo injection. The sequencing here drew on peripheral blood, taken in a trial of Ad26.COV2.S vaccine versus placebo. The origin of the receptors is a person aged 18-65 years who received the Ad26.COV2.S COVID-19 vaccine or a placebo.

This clone has only a few counts. This chain links TRBV30 with TRBJ1-5, with no clear D. The germline gives CDR1 GTSNPN, CDR2 SVGIG (reference sequence). There are 14 residues in the CDR3. V was trimmed by 2 bases and J by 7 bases, leaving 15 bases between them. The CDR3 reads CAWSSWASGQPQHF. The CDR3 DNA is TGTGCCTGGAGTAGTTGGGCGTCTGGGCAGCCCCAGCATTTT.

This clone was picked up a small number of times. V and J are TRBV3-1 (or the pseudogene TRBV3-2) and TRBJ1-6; a possible D gene is TRBD1 (5 bases). CDR1 is LGHDT, CDR2 YNNKEL, per germline (reference sequence). The CDR3 contains 16 residues. V gave up 4 bases and J gave up 8 bases, with 18 bases separating them. This CDR3 is CASSRGRPGEYSPLHF. The CDR3 DNA is TGTGCCAGCAGCCGAGGACGCCCGGGGGAGTATTCACCCCTCCACTTT.

This clone was observed a handful of times. The chain carries TRBV3-1 (or the pseudogene TRBV3-2) and TRBJ2-2; TRBD2 aligns across 8 bases. With V trimmed by 1 base and J by 4 bases, 2 bases remained unmatched. The CDR3 runs 15 residues. Germline assignment: CDR1 LGHDT and CDR2 YNNKEL (reference sequence). Here the CDR3 reads CASSQGAGGTGELFF. The DNA of the CDR3 is TGTGCCAGCAGCCAAGGTGCGGGAGGCACCGGGGAGCTGTTTTTT.

The V and J genes are TRBV4-2 and TRBJ2-7; D is perhaps TRBD2 (5 bases). V was trimmed by 1 base and J by 0 bases, leaving 16 bases between them. This CDR3 is built from 17 residues. Germline-derived CDR1 and CDR2 are LGHNA and YNFKEQ. The CDR3 DNA reads as TGTGCCAGCAGCCAAGCCCCTCTCGGAGCGGCCTCCTACGAGCAGTACTTC. Its protein is CASSQAPLGAASYEQYF.

The chain is built from TRBV12-3 or TRBV12-4 and TRBJ1-4, with no clear D. Trimming took 3 bases from V and 7 from J, leaving 9 bases between them. The CDR3 sequence is 13 residues long. CDR3 in DNA: TGTGCCAGCAGTTTGGCGGGGAGTGAAAAACTGTTTTTT. This sequence encodes CASSLAGSEKLFF.

The chain has TRBV18 and TRBJ2-7; the D is unclear. Deletions cut 2 bases from V and 0 bases from J, with 11 bases between. Germline CDR1 and CDR2: KGHSH and LQKENI. The CDR3 sequence is 15 residues long. The CDR3 sequence: CASSPRLESSYEQYF. The CDR3 DNA reads TGTGCCAGCTCACCAAGGTTGGAGAGCTCCTACGAGCAGTACTTC.

The rearrangement links TRBV18 to TRBJ2-2; no firm D call. The CDR3 is 16 amino acids. Germline CDR1 and CDR2: KGHSH and LQKENI. V was pared by 0 bases and J by 5 bases, with 13 bases between. The CDR3 DNA reads as TGTGCCAGCTCACCACCGGGGTCCCTAAGTACCGGGGAGCTGTTTTTT. Protein sequence: CASSPPGSLSTGELFF.

This clone was observed a single time. The chain links TRBV7-6 to TRBJ2-2; possibly TRBD1 for D (5 bases). From germline, CDR1 is SGHVS and CDR2 FNYEAQ. The CDR3 runs to 13 residues. Trimming stripped 1 base from V and 6 bases from J, with 6 bases between. The CDR3 sequence is CASSLGQSGELFF. The CDR3 DNA is TGTGCCAGCAGCTTAGGACAGTCCGGGGAGCTGTTTTTT.

The gene calls are TRBV11-2 and TRBJ2-1, with D hard to call. This CDR3 is built from 14 residues. V was shortened by 2 bases and J by 10 bases, with 15 bases between the two germline ends. From germline, CDR1 is SGHAT and CDR2 FQNNGV. The CDR3 bases are TGTGCCAGCAGCTTATATGGGCCGGCAGACGAGCAGTTCTTC. This encodes CASSLYGPADEQFF. Drawing the rest from reference TRBV11-2 and TRBJ2-1, the complete variable domain is EAGVAQSPRYKIIEKRQSVAFWCNPISGHATLYWYQQILGQGPKLLIQFQNNGVVDDSQLPKDRFSAERLKGVDSTLKIQPAKLEDSAVYLCASSLYGPADEQFFGPGTRLTVL.

Comment on this clone: Other DNA sequences from this sample encode an identical CDR3 as well. The rearrangement uses TRBV5-1 and TRBJ1-1; the D gene is possibly TRBD1 (5 bases). The V gene's germline CDR1 is SGHRS and CDR2 YFSETQ. CDR3 length: 15 residues. With 0 bases removed from V and 0 bases from J, the gap between germline ends came to 9 bases. In nucleotides, the CDR3 is TGCGCCAGCAGCTTGGGCGACAGTATGAACACTGAAGCTTTCTTT. Translation gives CASSLGDSMNTEAFF. Filled out from reference TRBV5-1 and TRBJ1-1, the complete variable domain reads KAGVTQTPRYLIKTRGQQVTLSCSPISGHRSVSWYQQTPGQGLQFLFEYFSETQRNKGNFPGRFSGRQFSNSRSEMNVSTLELGDSALYLCASSLGDSMNTEAFFGQGTRLTVV.

This sequence joins TRBV9 and TRBJ2-7; tentatively, D is TRBD1 (5 bases). Germline CDR1 is SGDLS and CDR2 is YYNGEE. V lost 0 bases and J lost 5, with 15 bases in between. There are 15 residues in the CDR3. The chain's CDR3 is CASSVEGRIWDEQYF. CDR3 sequence (DNA): TGTGCCAGCAGCGTAGAGGGGCGTATCTGGGACGAGCAGTACTTC.

The chain uses TRBV9 and TRBJ1-1; D uncertain. In germline, CDR1 is SGDLS, CDR2 YYNGEE. The V end lost 6 bases, the J end lost 4 bases, and 16 bases lay between the germline ends. This CDR3 has 14 residues. The CDR3 bases are TGTGCCAGCACAAGGAGGGTGGAAACCACTGAAGCTTTCTTT. This gives the protein CASTRRVETTEAFF.

This sequence joins TRBV29-1 and TRBJ2-1; 11 bases are shared with TRBD2. The CDR3 loop spans 16 amino acids. V shed 7 bases, J shed 9 bases, and the junction held 17 bases outside the gene matches. Germline CDR1 is SQVTM and CDR2 is ANQGSEA. The CDR3 DNA reads TGCAGCGCCGCAGGGGGTACTAGCGGGAGACAGGGTGAGCAGTTCTTC. It translates to CSAAGGTSGRQGEQFF.

The chain joins TRBV7-3 to TRBJ2-3, with D hard to call. The CDR3 contains 13 residues. Looked up from germline, CDR1 is SGHTA and CDR2 is FQGTGA. V shed 5 bases and J shed 6 bases, with 12 bases lying between them. The CDR3 DNA sequence: TGTGCCAGCAGCATTCTCGACCGTGATACGCAGTATTTT. This encodes CASSILDRDTQYF.

The J gene is TRBJ2-7, the V gene TRBV11-2; 7 positions match TRBD2. V dropped 4 bases and J dropped 0; count of bases not matched to a gene: 18. In germline, CDR1 is SGHAT, CDR2 FQNNGV. CDR3 size: 19 residues. The CDR3 DNA reads as TGTGCCAGCAGCTCCCTCTCAGCTCCTGGGGGGGGGTACTCCTACGAGCAGTACTTC. Encoded protein: CASSSLSAPGGGYSYEQYF.

This chain joins TRBV7-2 and TRBJ1-1; unclear D gene. Germline V CDR1 and CDR2: SGHTA, FQGNSA. The V and J ends lost 6 bases and 1 base respectively, with 9 bases between them. The CDR3 sequence is 13 residues long. CDR3 DNA: TGTGCCAGCAGTCCCGGTCGGAACACTGAAGCTTTCTTT. Translated, it gives CASSPGRNTEAFF. The full variable domain, in which reference TRBV7-2 and TRBJ1-1 provide the parts outside the CDR3, is GAGVSQSPSNKVTEKGKDVELRCDPISGHTALYWYRQSLGQGLEFLIYFQGNSAPDKSGLPSDRFSAERTGGSVSTLTIQRTQQEDSAVYLCASSPGRNTEAFFGQGTRLTVV.

The chain links TRBV2 to TRBJ1-2; no reliable D call. From germline, CDR1 is SNHLY and CDR2 FYNNEI. V lost 6 bases to trimming and J lost 4 bases, with 18 bases between them. CDR3 length: 15 residues. The CDR3 loop reads CASRVGSPTAYGYTF. The CDR3 DNA is TGTGCCAGCAGAGTCGGCTCCCCAACGGCCTATGGCTACACCTTC.

This chain links TRBV19 with TRBJ2-7, with 8 positions matching TRBD2. The CDR3 has 15 amino acids. The V gene's germline CDR1 is LNHDA and CDR2 SQIVND (reference sequence). The trim removed 3 bases at V and 7 bases at J, leaving 11 bases unmatched. CDR3 amino acids: CASSMGRAGESEQYF. CDR3 DNA: TGTGCCAGTAGTATGGGAAGAGCGGGAGAGTCTGAGCAGTACTTC.

This clone has a single count. The V and J genes are TRBV7-8 and TRBJ2-1; weak D call: TRBD1 (5 bases). Trimming cost V 3 bases and J 7 bases, with 7 bases left between them. The CDR3 sequence is 12 residues long. In germline, CDR1 is SGHVS, CDR2 FQNEAQ. This CDR3 reads CASSFSGNEQFF. Here the CDR3 DNA reads TGTGCCAGCAGCTTTTCAGGGAATGAGCAGTTCTTC.

A single count supports this clone. The chain employs TRBV5-8 and TRBJ2-1, with 10 positions matching TRBD1. CDR1 is SGHTS and CDR2 is YDEGEE in the germline V gene. The CDR3 loop spans 15 amino acids. The V gene end was trimmed by 0 bases and the J gene end by 8 bases; junction bases not matched to a gene: 5. The CDR3 loop is CASSLVGQGNDEQFF. CDR3 in DNA: TGTGCCAGCAGCTTGGTGGGACAGGGGAATGATGAGCAGTTCTTC.

J is TRBJ2-5 and V is TRBV3-1 (or the pseudogene TRBV3-2), with a tentative D call TRBD2 (5 bases). V was shortened by 0 bases and J by 5 bases, with 13 bases between the two germline ends. CDR1 is LGHDT, CDR2 YNNKEL, per germline (reference sequence). The length of the CDR3 is 15 residues. In DNA form, the CDR3 reads TGTGCCAGCAGCCAAGATACCCGAGCGGAGGAGACCCAGTACTTC. This sequence encodes CASSQDTRAEETQYF.

This clone was seen a few times. V is TRBV30 and J is TRBJ2-7, with 7 positions matching TRBD1. In germline, CDR1 is GTSNPN, CDR2 SVGIG (reference sequence). The CDR3 has 14 residues. V shed 0 bases and J 1 base; nucleotides not matched to a gene: 3. The CDR3, as DNA: TGTGCCTGGAGTGTACCGGGACAGTCCTACGAGCAGTACTTC. Its protein product is CAWSVPGQSYEQYF.

The chain recombines TRBV4-3 with TRBJ2-2; unclear D gene. V was pared by 1 base and J by 7 bases, with 16 bases between. CDR3 length: 16 residues. From germline, CDR1 is LGHNA and CDR2 YSLEER. The DNA for the CDR3 is TGCGCCAGCAGCCAAGCGCCGCACTGGATCGGCGGGGAGCTGTTTTTT. Translated: CASSQAPHWIGGELFF.

The chain carries TRBV6-2 or TRBV6-3 and TRBJ2-2; a possible D gene is TRBD1 (5 bases). Germline V CDR1 and CDR2: MNHEY, SVGEGT. This CDR3 has 15 residues. V lost 2 bases, J lost 7 bases, and 14 bases lay in between. CDR3 bases: TGTGCCAGCAGTTACGGAACCCCTAGGGGCGGGGAGCTGTTTTTT. Encoded protein: CASSYGTPRGGELFF.

The rearrangement uses TRBV11-3 and TRBJ2-2; a weak D match, TRBD1 (5 bases). The CDR3 has 14 amino acids. The germline V gene has CDR1 SGHNT and CDR2 YENEEA. Deletions cut 2 bases from V and 2 bases from J, with 6 bases between. The CDR3 loop reads CASSLQGNTGELFF. In DNA, the CDR3 is TGTGCCAGCAGCTTACAGGGAAACACCGGGGAGCTGTTTTTT.

The genes are TRBV27 and TRBJ2-7; D is perhaps TRBD2 (6 bases). Germline CDR1 is MNHEY and CDR2 is SMNVEV (reference sequence). The CDR3 has 12 amino acids. Trimming cost V 5 bases and J 7 bases, with 12 bases left between them. CDR3 amino acids: CASSPLGREQYF. DNA of the CDR3: TGTGCCAGCAGTCCCCTGGGGAGGGAGCAGTACTTC.

Only a few counts were recorded for this clone. This chain joins TRBV29-1 and TRBJ2-5, with D unclear. Trimming pared 4 bases from V and 4 bases from J, leaving 4 bases between. The CDR3 spans 10 residues. CDR1 and CDR2 from the germline V gene are SQVTM and ANQGSEA. The CDR3 loop reads CSVGGETQYF. The DNA of the CDR3 is TGCAGCGTTGGGGGAGAGACCCAGTACTTC.

This rearrangement joins TRBV7-2 to TRBJ2-7; 13 bases are a match to TRBD2. This CDR3 contains 15 residues. Germline V gives CDR1 SGHTA, CDR2 FQGNSA. V shed 2 bases and J 4 bases; nucleotides not matched to a gene: 2. CDR3 region: CASSLTSGRVYEQYF. The CDR3, as DNA: TGTGCCAGCAGCTTAACTAGCGGGAGGGTGTACGAGCAGTACTTC.

The chain recombines TRBV27 with TRBJ1-1; D might be TRBD1 (5 bases). The V end lost 4 bases, the J end lost 10 bases, and 16 bases lay between the germline ends. The CDR3 sequence is 13 residues long. Germline assignment: CDR1 MNHEY and CDR2 SMNVEV (reference sequence). CDR3 sequence: CASSSGTALGAFF. CDR3 sequence (DNA): TGTGCCAGCAGTTCCGGGACGGCCTTGGGAGCTTTCTTT.

On this clone itself: The same CDR3 arises from other DNA sequences in this sample as well. The chain joins TRBV6-2 or TRBV6-3 to TRBJ2-7, with D unclear. The CDR3 runs 11 residues. Trimming cost V 2 bases and J 4 bases, with 3 bases left between them. From germline, CDR1 is MNHEY and CDR2 SVGEGT. CDR3 residues: CASSYRYEQYF. The CDR3 DNA reads TGTGCCAGCAGTTACCGGTACGAGCAGTACTTC.